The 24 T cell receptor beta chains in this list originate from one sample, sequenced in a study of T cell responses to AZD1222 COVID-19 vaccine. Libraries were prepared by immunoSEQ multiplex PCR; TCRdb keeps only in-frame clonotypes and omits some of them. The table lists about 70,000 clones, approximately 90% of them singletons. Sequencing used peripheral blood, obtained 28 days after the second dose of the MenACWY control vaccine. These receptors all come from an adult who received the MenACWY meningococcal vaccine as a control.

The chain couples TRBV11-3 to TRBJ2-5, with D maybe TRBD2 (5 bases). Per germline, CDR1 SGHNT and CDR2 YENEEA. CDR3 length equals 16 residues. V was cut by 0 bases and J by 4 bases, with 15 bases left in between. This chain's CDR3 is CASSLEGWTGIETQYF. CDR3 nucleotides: TGTGCCAGCAGCTTAGAGGGGTGGACGGGGATAGAGACCCAGTACTTC.

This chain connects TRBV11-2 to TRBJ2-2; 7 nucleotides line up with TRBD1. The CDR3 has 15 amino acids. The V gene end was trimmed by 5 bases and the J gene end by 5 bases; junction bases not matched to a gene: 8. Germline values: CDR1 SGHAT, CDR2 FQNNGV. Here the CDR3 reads CASSAYRGGTGELFF. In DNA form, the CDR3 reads TGTGCCAGCAGCGCTTACAGGGGCGGGACCGGGGAGCTGTTTTTT.

The CDR3, as DNA: TGTGCCAGCAGCCAAGATTGGCAACGGGGGGGCGGGGAGACCCAGTACTTC. This encodes CASSQDWQRGGGETQYF. The gene calls are TRBV4-2 and TRBJ2-5, with 8 bases lining up with TRBD2. This CDR3 has 17 residues. V lost 0 bases to trimming and J lost 5 bases; unmatched junction nucleotides: 11. CDR1 is LGHNA and CDR2 is YNFKEQ in the germline V gene.

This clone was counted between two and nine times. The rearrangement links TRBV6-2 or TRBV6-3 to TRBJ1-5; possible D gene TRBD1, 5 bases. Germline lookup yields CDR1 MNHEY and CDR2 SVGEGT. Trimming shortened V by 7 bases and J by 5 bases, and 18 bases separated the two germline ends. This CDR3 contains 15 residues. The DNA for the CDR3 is TGTGCCAGCACCCCGGAGGAGGGGTACTATCAGCCCCAGCATTTT. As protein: CASTPEEGYYQPQHF.

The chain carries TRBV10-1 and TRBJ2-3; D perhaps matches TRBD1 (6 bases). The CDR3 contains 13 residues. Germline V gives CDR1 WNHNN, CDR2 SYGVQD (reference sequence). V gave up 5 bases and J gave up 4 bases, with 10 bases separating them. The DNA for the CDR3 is TGCGCCAGCAGTTTTCCAGGGGCAGATACGCAGTATTTT. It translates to CASSFPGADTQYF.

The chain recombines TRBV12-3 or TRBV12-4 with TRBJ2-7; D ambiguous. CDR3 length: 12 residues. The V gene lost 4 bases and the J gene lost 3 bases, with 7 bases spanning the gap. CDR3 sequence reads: CASSSMGYEQYF. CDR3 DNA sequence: TGTGCCAGCAGTTCGATGGGCTACGAGCAGTACTTC.

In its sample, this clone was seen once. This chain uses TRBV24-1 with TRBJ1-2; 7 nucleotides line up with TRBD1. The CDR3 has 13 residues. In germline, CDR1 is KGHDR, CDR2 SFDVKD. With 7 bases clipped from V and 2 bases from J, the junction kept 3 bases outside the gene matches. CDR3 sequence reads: CATRETGNYGYTF. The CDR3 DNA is TGTGCCACCAGAGAGACAGGGAACTATGGCTACACCTTC.

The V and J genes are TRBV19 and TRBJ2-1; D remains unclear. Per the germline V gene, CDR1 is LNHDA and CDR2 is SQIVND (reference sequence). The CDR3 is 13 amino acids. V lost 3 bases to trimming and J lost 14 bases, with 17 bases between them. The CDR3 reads CASSITGAVAEFF. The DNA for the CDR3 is TGTGCCAGTAGTATCACCGGCGCGGTGGCGGAGTTCTTC.

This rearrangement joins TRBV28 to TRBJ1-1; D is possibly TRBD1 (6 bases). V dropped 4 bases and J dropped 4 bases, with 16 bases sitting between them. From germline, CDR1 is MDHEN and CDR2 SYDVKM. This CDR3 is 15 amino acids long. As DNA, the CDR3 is TGTGCCAGCAGTTCGGTCCGGGACAAGGCCACTGAAGCTTTCTTT. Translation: CASSSVRDKATEAFF.

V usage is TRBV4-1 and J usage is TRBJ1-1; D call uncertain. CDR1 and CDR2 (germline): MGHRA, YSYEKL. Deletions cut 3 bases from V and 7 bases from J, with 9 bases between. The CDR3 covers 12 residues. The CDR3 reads CASSHPRGEAFF. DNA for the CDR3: TGCGCCAGCAGCCACCCCCGGGGTGAAGCTTTCTTT.

The CDR3 protein is CAISEPVRGGHTQYF. The CDR3 DNA reads TGTGCCATCAGTGAGCCAGTTCGGGGGGGGCATACGCAGTATTTT. V is TRBV10-3 and J is TRBJ2-3; 8 nucleotides match TRBD2. The CDR3 is 15 residues long. The V and J ends lost 2 bases and 7 bases, in that order; junction bases with no gene match: 8. Germline values: CDR1 ENHRY, CDR2 SYGVKD.

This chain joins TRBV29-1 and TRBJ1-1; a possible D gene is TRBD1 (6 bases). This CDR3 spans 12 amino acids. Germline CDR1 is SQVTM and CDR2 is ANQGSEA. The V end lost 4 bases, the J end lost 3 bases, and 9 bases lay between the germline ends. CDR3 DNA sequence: TGCAGCGTTGCGGACAGCCACACTGAAGCTTTCTTT. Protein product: CSVADSHTEAFF.

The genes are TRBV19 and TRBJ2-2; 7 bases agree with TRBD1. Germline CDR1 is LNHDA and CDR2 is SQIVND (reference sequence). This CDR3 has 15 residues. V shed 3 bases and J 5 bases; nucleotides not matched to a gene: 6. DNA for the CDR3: TGTGCCAGTAGTATCGGGACAGCCGGAACCGGGGAGCTGTTTTTT. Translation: CASSIGTAGTGELFF.

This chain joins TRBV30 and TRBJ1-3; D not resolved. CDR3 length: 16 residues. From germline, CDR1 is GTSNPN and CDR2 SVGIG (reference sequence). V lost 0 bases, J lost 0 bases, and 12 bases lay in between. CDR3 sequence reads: CAWSVIPSSSGNTIYF. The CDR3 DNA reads TGTGCCTGGAGTGTGATTCCCTCAAGCTCTGGAAACACCATATATTTT.

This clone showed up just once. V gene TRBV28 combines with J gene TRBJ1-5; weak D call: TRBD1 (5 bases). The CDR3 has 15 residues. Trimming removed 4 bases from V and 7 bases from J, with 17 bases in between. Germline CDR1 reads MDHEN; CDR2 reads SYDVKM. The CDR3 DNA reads TGTGCCAGCAGTTCAGCTGATGGGGGAGGCCAGCCCCAGCATTTT. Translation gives CASSSADGGGQPQHF.

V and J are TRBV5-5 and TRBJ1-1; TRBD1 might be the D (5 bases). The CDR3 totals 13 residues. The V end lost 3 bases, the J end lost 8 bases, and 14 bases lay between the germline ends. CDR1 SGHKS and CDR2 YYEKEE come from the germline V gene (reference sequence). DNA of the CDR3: TGTGCCAGCAGCTCGGCCGCAGGGCTGGAAGCTTTCTTT. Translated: CASSSAAGLEAFF.

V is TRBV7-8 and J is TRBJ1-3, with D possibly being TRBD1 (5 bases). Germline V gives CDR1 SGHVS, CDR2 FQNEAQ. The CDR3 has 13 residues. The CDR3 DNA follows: TGTGCATGGGGGGGGTACTCTGGAAACACCATATATTTT. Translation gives CAWGGYSGNTIYF.

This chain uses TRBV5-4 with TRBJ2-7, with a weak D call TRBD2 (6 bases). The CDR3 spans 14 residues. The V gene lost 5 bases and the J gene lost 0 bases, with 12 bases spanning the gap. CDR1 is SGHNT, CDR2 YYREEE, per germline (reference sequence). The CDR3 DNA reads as TGTGCCAGCAGTAGGGACTCAAACTCCTACGAGCAGTACTTC. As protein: CASSRDSNSYEQYF.

CDR3: CASSLVAGGDTQYF. DNA for the CDR3: TGTGCCAGCAGCTTAGTAGCGGGAGGGGATACGCAGTATTTT. The chain combines TRBV7-2 with TRBJ2-3; 11 bases line up with TRBD2. The length of the CDR3 is 14 residues. V lost 1 base and J lost 6; bases outside the gene matches: 0. Germline values: CDR1 SGHTA, CDR2 FQGNSA.

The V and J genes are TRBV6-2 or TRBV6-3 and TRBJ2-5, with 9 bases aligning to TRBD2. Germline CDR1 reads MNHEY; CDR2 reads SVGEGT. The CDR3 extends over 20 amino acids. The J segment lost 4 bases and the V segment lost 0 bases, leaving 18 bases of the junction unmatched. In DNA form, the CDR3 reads TGTGCCAGCAGTTACTCTTGGATTAGCGGGAGCTATGGGTTTTCAGAGACCCAGTACTTC. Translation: CASSYSWISGSYGFSETQYF.

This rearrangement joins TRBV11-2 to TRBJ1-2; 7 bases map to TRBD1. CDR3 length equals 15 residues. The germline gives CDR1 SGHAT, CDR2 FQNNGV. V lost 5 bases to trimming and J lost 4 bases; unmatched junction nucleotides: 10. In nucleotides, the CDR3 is TGTGCCAGCAGCCCACAGGGGAGCACCCTCTATGGCTACACCTTC. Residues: CASSPQGSTLYGYTF.

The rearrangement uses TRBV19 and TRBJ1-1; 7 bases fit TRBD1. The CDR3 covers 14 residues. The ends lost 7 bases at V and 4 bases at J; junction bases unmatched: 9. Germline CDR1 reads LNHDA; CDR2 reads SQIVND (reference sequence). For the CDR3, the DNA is TGTGCCAGTACCTACAGGGGAGGAAGCACTGAAGCTTTCTTT. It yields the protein CASTYRGGSTEAFF.

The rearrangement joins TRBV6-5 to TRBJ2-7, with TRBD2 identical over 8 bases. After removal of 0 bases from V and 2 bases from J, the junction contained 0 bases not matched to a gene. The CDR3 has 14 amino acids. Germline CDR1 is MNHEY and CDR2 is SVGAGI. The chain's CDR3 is CASSYSSGAYEQYF. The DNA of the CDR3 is TGTGCCAGCAGTTACTCTAGCGGGGCCTACGAGCAGTACTTC.

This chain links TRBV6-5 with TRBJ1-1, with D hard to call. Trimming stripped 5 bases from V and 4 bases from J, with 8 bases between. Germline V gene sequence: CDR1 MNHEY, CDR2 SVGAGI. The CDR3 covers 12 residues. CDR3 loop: CASSRRGTEAFF. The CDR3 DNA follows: TGTGCCAGCAGTCGGCGGGGCACTGAAGCTTTCTTT.